These 21 T cell receptor beta chains came from one sample sequenced in a study of blood T cell repertoires in COVID-19. TCRdb's table, derived via immunoSEQ multiplex PCR, lists solely in-frame clones and lacks some. The table lists approximately 76,000 clones, approximately 86% of them singletons, with around 13% in the top ten. Sequencing used peripheral blood. All receptors come from a woman between 55 and 75 years old with acute or convalescent COVID-19.

This chain uses TRBV7-9 with TRBJ2-5, with 11 bases that match TRBD2. The V gene's germline CDR1 is SEHNR and CDR2 FQNEAQ (reference sequence). The CDR3 spans 16 residues. The junction had 7 bases not matched to a gene; V was cut back by 5 bases and J by 2 bases. Here the CDR3 DNA reads TGTGCCAGCAGCCTCCTGGGACTAGCGGATCAAGAGACCCAGTACTTC. Protein product: CASSLLGLADQETQYF.

The chain has TRBV5-1 and TRBJ2-7; tentatively, D is TRBD1 (5 bases). V was cut by 4 bases and J by 2 bases, with 16 bases left in between. CDR3 length: 15 residues. Per germline, CDR1 SGHRS and CDR2 YFSETQ. CDR3 sequence (DNA): TGCGCCAGCAGCCCGGCAAGGGGAATAACCTACGAGCAGTACTTC. Amino acids: CASSPARGITYEQYF.

The genes are TRBV5-1 and TRBJ1-6; TRBD1 might be the D (5 bases). This CDR3 is built from 15 residues. CDR1 and CDR2 (germline): SGHRS, YFSETQ. V was cut by 0 bases and J by 4 bases, with 8 bases left in between. Here the CDR3 DNA reads TGCGCCAGCAGCTTGGGGGGGGTTTATAATTCACCCCTCCACTTT. Protein sequence: CASSLGGVYNSPLHF.

The chain recombines TRBV6-6 with TRBJ1-1; D perhaps matches TRBD1 (5 bases). The CDR3 runs 11 residues. From germline, CDR1 is MNHNY and CDR2 SVGAGI (reference sequence). The germline V and J ends were trimmed by 7 bases and 6 bases, with 9 bases remaining between them. DNA of the CDR3: TGTGCCAGCACAGGGACTGCTGAAGCTTTCTTT. This encodes CASTGTAEAFF.

The V call is TRBV7-2, the J call TRBJ2-1; 8 positions agree with TRBD1. The V segment lost 1 base and the J segment 3 bases; nucleotides outside the gene matches: 2. The germline CDR1 and CDR2 sequences are SGHTA and FQGNSA. This CDR3 has 15 residues. CDR3 in DNA: TGTGCCAGCAGCTTAGACACAGGGGGCTACAATGAGCAGTTCTTC. It specifies CASSLDTGGYNEQFF.

This clone was seen only a few times. The chain employs TRBV6-4 and TRBJ2-7, with 9 bases fitting TRBD2. Trimming removed 6 bases from V and 3 bases from J; junction bases left unmatched: 6. Germline CDR1 and CDR2: MRHNA and SNTAGT. This CDR3 spans 14 amino acids. CDR3 region: CASSRTSEDYEQYF. CDR3 nucleotide sequence: TGTGCCAGCAGCAGGACTAGCGAAGACTACGAGCAGTACTTC.

The V and J genes are TRBV3-1 (or the pseudogene TRBV3-2) and TRBJ2-7; TRBD2 is a possible D gene (6 bases). CDR3 size: 13 residues. The germline V and J ends were trimmed by 8 bases and 1 base, with 12 bases remaining between them. The germline gives CDR1 LGHDT, CDR2 YNNKEL (reference sequence). This chain's CDR3 is CASSRGSSYEQYF. The CDR3 region has the DNA TGTGCCAGCTCGCGGGGTTCTTCCTACGAGCAGTACTTC.

The V and J genes are TRBV18 and TRBJ2-1; 10 bases agree with TRBD2. CDR1 is KGHSH and CDR2 is LQKENI in the germline V gene. V lost 6 bases to trimming and J lost 4 bases; unmatched junction nucleotides: 6. CDR3 size: 15 residues. The CDR3 DNA reads as TGTGCCAGCTCTTATAGCGGGGGGCCATACAATGAGCAGTTCTTC. This sequence encodes CASSYSGGPYNEQFF.

The rearrangement joins TRBV11-2 to TRBJ2-3, with D unclear. The germline gives CDR1 SGHAT, CDR2 FQNNGV. The CDR3 is 12 amino acids. V shed 1 base and J shed 9 bases, with 8 bases lying between them. CDR3 sequence reads: CASSLVGETQYF. In DNA form, the CDR3 reads TGTGCCAGCAGCTTAGTTGGAGAAACGCAGTATTTT.

The chain carries TRBV19 and TRBJ2-1; tentatively, D is TRBD1 (5 bases). V gave up 4 bases and J gave up 8 bases, with 9 bases separating them. The CDR3 consists of 12 residues. Germline CDR1 and CDR2: LNHDA and SQIVND (reference sequence). The CDR3 nucleotides read TGTGCCAGTAGTACCTTCAGGGATGAGCAGTTCTTC. Protein: CASSTFRDEQFF.

This clone has only a few counts. J is TRBJ1-2 and V is TRBV7-9; D remains unclear. The CDR3 spans 15 residues. Germline CDR1 SEHNR, CDR2 FQNEAQ (reference sequence). V gave up 5 bases and J gave up 3 bases, with 16 bases separating them. The CDR3 reads CASSPPSPGHYGYTF. In DNA form, the CDR3 reads TGTGCCAGCAGCCCCCCTTCCCCTGGCCACTATGGCTACACCTTC.

This clone was picked up one time. The rearrangement uses TRBV6-5 and TRBJ1-1; no definite D call. The CDR3 extends over 14 amino acids. The germline V gene encodes CDR1 MNHEY and CDR2 SVGAGI. Trimming removed 6 bases from V and 5 bases from J, with 16 bases in between. The CDR3 spells CASSERLTLTEAFF. The CDR3 bases are TGTGCCAGCAGCGAGCGACTGACTCTAACTGAAGCTTTCTTT.

V is TRBV11-3 and J is TRBJ2-5; 7 bases are shared with TRBD2. The germline gives CDR1 SGHNT, CDR2 YENEEA. Unmatched junction bases numbered 3, after V lost 3 bases and J lost 5 bases. The CDR3 extends over 13 amino acids. The chain's CDR3 is CASSLRGRETQYF. In nucleotides, the CDR3 is TGTGCCAGCAGCTTGCGGGGGAGGGAGACCCAGTACTTC.

The gene calls are TRBV27 and TRBJ2-4; 9 nucleotides align to TRBD2. Germline V lookup: CDR1 MNHEY, CDR2 SMNVEV (reference sequence). J was trimmed by 8 bases and V by 5 bases; bases with no gene match: 1. The CDR3 spans 12 residues. In DNA form, the CDR3 reads TGTGCCAGCAGTCGCGGGGGGGACATTCAGTACTTC. Its protein is CASSRGGDIQYF.

About this clone itself: The sample carries other DNA sequences with the same CDR3. V usage is TRBV3-1 (or the pseudogene TRBV3-2) and J usage is TRBJ1-5; D is ambiguous. Germline-derived CDR1 and CDR2 are LGHDT and YNNKEL (reference sequence). CDR3 length equals 13 residues. V was trimmed by 0 bases and J by 3 bases, leaving 3 bases between them. CDR3 DNA sequence: TGTGCCAGCAGCCAAGACGTCAATCAGCCCCAGCATTTT. Protein: CASSQDVNQPQHF.

This chain connects TRBV5-6 to TRBJ1-6; 8 bases are a match to TRBD1. The V and J ends lost 4 bases and 8 bases, in that order; junction bases with no gene match: 5. The CDR3 length is 14 residues. CDR1 SGHDT and CDR2 YYEEEE come from the germline V gene. For the CDR3, the DNA is TGTGCCAGCAGCCAACAGGGGGGTCATTCACCCCTCCACTTT. Translating it yields CASSQQGGHSPLHF.

V is TRBV5-1 and J is TRBJ2-3; D possibly corresponds to TRBD2 (5 bases). V shed 0 bases and J shed 0 bases, with 8 bases lying between them. The CDR3 has 15 residues. The V gene's germline CDR1 is SGHRS and CDR2 YFSETQ. The CDR3 region is CASSLDSVSTDTQYF. CDR3 nucleotide sequence: TGCGCCAGCAGCTTGGATAGCGTTAGCACAGATACGCAGTATTTT.

The chain is built from TRBV5-1 and TRBJ2-2; the D gene is possibly TRBD2 (5 bases). Germline CDR1 and CDR2: SGHRS and YFSETQ. Trimming took off 4 bases at V and 3 bases at J, with 16 bases between the two ends. The CDR3 is 16 residues long. For the CDR3, the DNA is TGCGCCAGCAGCCCGAGGGTCCTCGGGGACACCGGGGAGCTGTTTTTT. Translated, it gives CASSPRVLGDTGELFF.

The chain is built from TRBV5-1 and TRBJ1-2; TRBD1 agrees at 9 bases. The CDR3 has 17 amino acids. CDR1 SGHRS and CDR2 YFSETQ come from the germline V gene. The V segment lost 3 bases and the J segment 2 bases; nucleotides outside the gene matches: 11. CDR3 bases: TGCGCCAGCAGCTCCGACTCCGGGACAGGGTACAACTATGGCTACACCTTC. Its protein product is CASSSDSGTGYNYGYTF. The full variable domain, completed using reference TRBV5-1 and TRBJ1-2, is KAGVTQTPRYLIKTRGQQVTLSCSPISGHRSVSWYQQTPGQGLQFLFEYFSETQRNKGNFPGRFSGRQFSNSRSEMNVSTLELGDSALYLCASSSDSGTGYNYGYTFGSGTRLTVV.

The rearrangement uses TRBV10-3 and TRBJ1-4, with D perhaps matching TRBD1 (5 bases). CDR1 is ENHRY, CDR2 SYGVKD, per germline. Between the trimmed V and J ends, which lost 8 bases and 7 bases, there was a span of 8 bases. The CDR3 loop spans 11 amino acids. The CDR3 loop is CAIGGGEKLFF. The CDR3 DNA reads TGTGCCATCGGGGGGGGTGAAAAACTGTTTTTT.

The CDR3 here is CASSPNRKTEAFF. Here the CDR3 DNA reads TGTGCCAGCTCACCAAACAGGAAGACTGAAGCTTTCTTT. The chain couples TRBV18 to TRBJ1-1, with D maybe TRBD1 (5 bases). Germline V lookup: CDR1 KGHSH, CDR2 LQKENI. Trimming stripped 2 bases from V and 5 bases from J, with 9 bases between. The CDR3 length is 13 residues.